The 14 T cell receptor beta chains reported below all come from one sample, sequenced in a study of tissue T cells after allogeneic stem cell transplantation. The table came from immunoSEQ multiplex PCR; TCRdb's copy has only in-frame clones and leaves some out. The sample carries roughly 5,000 clones, less than 40% recorded once. As to time point: mouse harvest day 14 after allogeneic transplant. Tail vein injection delivered 10^7 T-cell-depleted bone marrow cells and 10^6 splenic CD5+ T cells. Material: skin. These receptors were collected from a female BALB/c mouse given C57BL/6 T cells with graft-versus-host disease after an allogeneic hematopoietic cell transplant.

This clone appeared a few times. The gene names here belong to mouse. The read falls 1 residue short of the CDR3 end, and the missing part is taken from the germline J gene. V gene TRBV13-2 combines with J gene TRBJ1-2; a possible D gene is TRBD1 (5 bases). The CDR3 is 14 residues long. Germline CDR1 NNHNN, CDR2 SYGAGS (reference sequence). V dropped 0 bases and J dropped 3 bases, with 9 bases sitting between them. CDR3 loop: CASGDAGQDSDYTF. CDR3 bases read: TGTGCCAGCGGTGATGCGGGGCAAGACTCCGACTACACC.

With respect to this clone: Gene names follow the mouse nomenclature. The DNA ends 1 residue before the CDR3 does, and the rest of the CDR3 is filled in from the germline J gene. V is TRBV1 and J is TRBJ2-7; D unresolved. V shed 0 bases and J shed 0 bases, with 9 bases lying between them. This CDR3 spans 15 amino acids. CDR1 and CDR2 from the germline V gene are NSQYPW and LRSPGD (reference sequence). The part of the CDR3 DNA that was read is TGCACCTGCAGTGCAGATCCCGAGAGCTCCTATGAACAGTAC. Its translation: CTCSADPESSYEQY. The CDR3, in full, reads CTCSADPESSYEQYF.

This clone was detected a few times. Mouse germline and gene names are used. The read halts 1 residue ahead of the CDR3 end, with the missing end drawn from the germline J gene. The chain is built from TRBV3 and TRBJ2-1; D might be TRBD2 (6 bases). The length of the CDR3 is 14 residues. The V gene's germline CDR1 is SNHLY and CDR2 FYNGKV (reference sequence). Trimming removed 3 bases from V and 4 bases from J, with 10 bases in between. CDR3 loop: CASSFGTYYAEQFF. The CDR3 bases that were read are TGTGCCAGCAGCTTCGGGACTTATTATGCTGAGCAGTTC.

This clone was counted between two and nine times. The gene names here belong to mouse. The DNA ends 1 residue before the CDR3 does, and the rest of the CDR3 is filled in from the germline J gene. The chain uses TRBV16 and TRBJ2-4, with no clear D. CDR1 and CDR2 from the germline V gene are SGHSA and FRNQAP. V was trimmed by 0 bases and J by 7 bases, leaving 2 bases between them. The CDR3 totals 11 residues. The CDR3 sequence is CASSLEDTLYF. Partial CDR3 DNA: TGTGCAAGCAGCTTAGAGGACACCTTGTAC.

This clone came up a few times. Gene names refer to mouse genes. Read data end 1 residue before the CDR3 end; the end is taken from the germline J gene. The genes are TRBV14 and TRBJ2-7; maybe TRBD2 (5 bases). CDR3 length: 13 residues. Trimming removed 2 bases at V and 9 bases at J, with 15 bases between. Looked up from germline, CDR1 is SGHDT and CDR2 is FRDEAV. The CDR3 bases that were read are TGTGCCAGCAGTTTAACTGGAGGACTACCACAGTAC. Its translation is CASSLTGGLPQY. The whole CDR3 region reads CASSLTGGLPQYF. Supplemented by reference TRBV14 and TRBJ2-7, the full variable domain reads EAGVTQSPRYAVLQEGQAVSFWCDPISGHDTLYWYQQPRDQGPQLLVYFRDEAVIDNSQLPSDRFSAVRPKGTNSTLKIQSAKQGDTATYLCASSLTGGLPQYFGPGTRLTVL.

Points on this clone: Gene names refer to mouse genes. With the read ending 1 residue before the CDR3 end, the germline J gene is used to fill in that end. V is TRBV26 and J is TRBJ1-3, with D hard to call. The CDR3 totals 14 residues. With 4 bases removed from V and 0 bases from J, the gap between germline ends came to 7 bases. Germline V gene lookup returns CDR1 KGHPV and CDR2 FQNQEV (reference sequence). The CDR3 sequence: CASSQQPSGNTLYF. The CDR3 bases that were read are TGTGCCAGCAGTCAACAGCCTTCTGGAAATACGCTCTAT.

This clone has a single count. Gene and germline names: mouse. The CDR3 is CASRDRGERLFF. Incomplete CDR3 DNA: TGTGCCAGCAGGGATAGGGGCGAAAGATTATTT. The chain has TRBV26 and TRBJ1-4; TRBD1 might be the D (5 bases). The CDR3 end is not reached by the read, which stops 1 residue before it; the germline J gene fills it in. Per germline, CDR1 KGHPV and CDR2 FQNQEV (reference sequence). The CDR3 has 12 amino acids. The ends were cut back, 6 bases at V and 7 bases at J, with 9 bases in the middle.

To note about this clone: Gene names follow the mouse nomenclature. CDR3 DNA, as far as it was read: TGTGCCAGCTCTCTCTGGGGAGCAAACACCGGGCAGCTCTAC. Translating gives CASSLWGANTGQLY. The whole CDR3 is CASSLWGANTGQLYF. This chain uses TRBV12-2 with TRBJ2-2, with D tentatively TRBD2 (5 bases). The read gets to within 1 residue of the CDR3 end, and the germline J gene fills in the rest. Germline-derived CDR1 and CDR2 are SGHLS and HYDKME. The length of the CDR3 is 15 residues. V was trimmed by 0 bases and J by 0 bases, leaving 7 bases between them.

This clone was seen only a few times. Genes and germline come from the mouse. The read gets to within 1 residue of the CDR3 end, and the germline J gene fills in the rest. This sequence joins TRBV26 and TRBJ1-4; 8 positions agree with TRBD1. V was clipped by 5 bases and J by 3 bases; unmatched bases: 2. The CDR3 length is 14 residues. In germline, CDR1 is KGHPV, CDR2 FQNQEV (reference sequence). CDR3 bases read: TGTGCCAGCAGTTCAGGGGGCCCCAACGAAAGATTATTT. Encoded protein: CASSSGGPNERLF. The full CDR3 is CASSSGGPNERLFF.

Regarding this clone: Mouse germline and gene names are used. The CDR3 goes on 1 residue after the read ends, and that part is filled in from the germline J gene. This chain uses TRBV13-2 with TRBJ2-4; no clear D. Germline values: CDR1 NNHNN, CDR2 SYGAGS (reference sequence). V was cut by 2 bases and J by 2 bases, with 6 bases left in between. This CDR3 contains 13 residues. The CDR3 DNA, read in part, is TGTGCCAGCGGTGAGGCAGATCAAAACACCTTGTAC. Its translation is CASGEADQNTLY. The entire CDR3 reads CASGEADQNTLYF.

This clone was seen only a few times. Gene and germline names: mouse. CDR3: CSSSQQGAYTLYF. CDR3 bases read: TGCTCCAGCAGTCAACAGGGGGCGTACACCTTGTAC. The chain combines TRBV23 with TRBJ2-4; the table gives TRBD1 as D, unverified against the DNA. With the read ending 1 residue before the CDR3 end, the germline J gene is used to fill in that end. The CDR3 extends over 13 amino acids. Germline V gene sequence: CDR1 KGHTA, CDR2 FQNQQP.

By sample share, this clone is medium-sized. Mouse germline and gene names are used. The CDR3 is cut off 1 residue early in the read; its end comes from the germline J gene. This chain links TRBV19 with TRBJ2-7; TRBD2 agrees at 9 bases. Germline CDR1 is FNHDT and CDR2 is SITEND (reference sequence). The CDR3 has 12 residues. Trimming at V came to 4 bases and at J to 4 bases, leaving 0 bases not matched to a gene. CDR3 bases read: TGTGCCAGCAGTCTGGGGGGGTATGAACAGTAC. Translating it yields CASSLGGYEQY. The full CDR3 reads CASSLGGYEQYF.

This clone is deemed medium-sized. Gene names are mouse gene names. The read terminates 1 residue before the CDR3 end, so the remaining end is supplied by the germline J gene. This chain connects TRBV5 to TRBJ2-1; 8 bases are shared with TRBD2. The CDR3 length is 14 residues. The V gene's germline CDR1 is LGHNA and CDR2 YNLKQL (reference sequence). J gave up 5 bases and V 0 bases, and 0 bases lay outside the gene matches. CDR3 sequence: CASSQDWGDAEQFF. Partial CDR3 DNA: TGTGCCAGCAGCCAAGACTGGGGGGATGCTGAGCAGTTC.

This clone was picked up one time. Gene and germline names: mouse. The read gets to within 1 residue of the CDR3 end, and the germline J gene fills in the rest. The rearrangement uses TRBV2 and TRBJ1-1, with 8 bases aligning to TRBD1. The CDR3 sequence is 13 residues long. Germline V gene sequence: CDR1 LGHNA, CDR2 YSYQKL. Trimming took 0 bases from V and 9 from J; bases not matched to a gene: 3. The CDR3 spells CASSQERRGQVFF. CDR3 bases read: TGTGCCAGCAGCCAAGAACGCAGGGGGCAAGTCTTC.